Following are 15 T cell receptor beta chains from one sample sequenced in a study of blood T cell repertoires in COVID-19. Sequenced by immunoSEQ multiplex PCR; TCRdb stores in-frame clones only, minus some. The table lists about 150,000 clones, approximately 92% of them singletons. Input material: peripheral blood. The receptors shown here come from a woman in her thirties or forties with acute or convalescent COVID-19.

V usage is TRBV5-1 and J usage is TRBJ2-3, with 8 bases matching TRBD1. With V trimmed by 2 bases and J by 5 bases, 10 bases remained unmatched. CDR1 and CDR2 from the germline V gene are SGHRS and YFSETQ. The CDR3 loop spans 16 amino acids. Here the CDR3 DNA reads TGCGCCAGCAGCTTCGGGGGCCGACAGGGGAGAGATACGCAGTATTTT. Protein sequence: CASSFGGRQGRDTQYF.

This sequence joins TRBV4-1 and TRBJ2-1; 10 positions agree with TRBD1. This CDR3 contains 15 residues. V lost 6 bases, J lost 7 bases, and 9 bases stayed unmatched. The germline CDR1 and CDR2 sequences are MGHRA and YSYEKL. CDR3 sequence: CASSWGGQGHNEQFF. In DNA, the CDR3 is TGCGCCAGCAGTTGGGGGGGACAGGGGCATAATGAGCAGTTCTTC.

This chain uses TRBV10-2 with TRBJ2-5; maybe TRBD2 (6 bases). The CDR3 has 13 residues. V was clipped by 7 bases and J by 4 bases, with 13 bases between them. Germline CDR1 and CDR2: WSHSY and SAAADI. This chain's CDR3 is CASMGGPGETQYF. In nucleotides, the CDR3 is TGCGCCAGCATGGGAGGTCCAGGAGAGACCCAGTACTTC.

V is TRBV18 and J is TRBJ2-7; 8 nucleotides match TRBD1. The CDR3 runs 18 residues. Losses at the gene ends were 0 bases for V and 6 bases for J; bases not matched to a gene: 16. Germline CDR1 KGHSH, CDR2 LQKENI. Here the CDR3 reads CASSPPIQDREFMGEQYF. DNA for the CDR3: TGTGCCAGCTCACCACCGATCCAGGACAGGGAGTTTATGGGCGAGCAGTACTTC.

The chain couples TRBV10-3 to TRBJ2-1, with 10 bases lining up with TRBD2. CDR3 length: 14 amino acids. V gave up 6 bases and J gave up 6 bases; unmatched junction bases: 5. Germline V gives CDR1 ENHRY, CDR2 SYGVKD. CDR3 region: CAISIAGGSNEQFF. The CDR3 DNA follows: TGTGCCATCAGCATAGCGGGGGGAAGCAATGAGCAGTTCTTC.

This clone was counted between two and nine times. The gene calls are TRBV6-5 and TRBJ2-7; D is possibly TRBD2 (6 bases). V lost 2 bases and J lost 2, with 13 bases in between. Germline CDR1 is MNHEY and CDR2 is SVGAGI. The CDR3 is made up of 15 amino acids. This CDR3 is CASSYAAGGTYEQYF. The CDR3 bases are TGTGCCAGCAGTTACGCGGCAGGCGGGACCTACGAGCAGTACTTC.

The V call is TRBV28, the J call TRBJ1-2; D might be TRBD1 (6 bases). The CDR3 totals 14 residues. V dropped 6 bases and J dropped 5 bases, with 16 bases sitting between them. Looked up from germline, CDR1 is MDHEN and CDR2 is SYDVKM. The CDR3 loop is CASRVQGKKYGYTF. In DNA form, the CDR3 reads TGTGCCAGCAGAGTACAGGGAAAGAAATATGGCTACACCTTC.

The chain joins TRBV27 to TRBJ1-5; tentative D call: TRBD1 (5 bases). CDR1 is MNHEY and CDR2 is SMNVEV in the germline V gene (reference sequence). This CDR3 has 15 residues. V was pared by 3 bases and J by 1 base, with 10 bases between. CDR3 sequence: CASSLTGESNQPQHF. The CDR3 DNA follows: TGTGCCAGCAGTTTGACGGGGGAAAGCAATCAGCCCCAGCATTTT.

The J gene is TRBJ1-2, the V gene TRBV6-5, with D possibly matching TRBD1 (5 bases). Germline CDR1 is MNHEY and CDR2 is SVGAGI. V was cut by 4 bases and J by 4 bases, with 10 bases left in between. The CDR3 loop spans 13 amino acids. The CDR3 sequence: CASSSGDSYGYTF. In DNA, the CDR3 is TGTGCCAGCAGTTCGGGGGATAGCTATGGCTACACCTTC.

The chain joins TRBV2 to TRBJ1-1; D is ambiguous. V was trimmed by 7 bases and J by 3 bases, leaving 12 bases between them. CDR1 SNHLY and CDR2 FYNNEI come from the germline V gene. The CDR3 runs 13 residues. The CDR3 DNA is TGTGCCAGCACGGGTAGACGGGACACTGAAGCTTTCTTT. It yields the protein CASTGRRDTEAFF. Supplemented by reference TRBV2 and TRBJ1-1, the full variable domain reads EPEVTQTPSHQVTQMGQEVILRCVPISNHLYFYWYRQILGQKVEFLVSFYNNEISEKSEIFDDQFSVERPDGSNFTLKIRSTKLEDSAMYFCASTGRRDTEAFFGQGTRLTVV.

The rearrangement joins TRBV27 to TRBJ2-1, with D maybe TRBD1 (6 bases). V was clipped by 7 bases and J by 9 bases, with 13 bases between them. The CDR3 contains 12 residues. Looked up from germline, CDR1 is MNHEY and CDR2 is SMNVEV (reference sequence). The CDR3 DNA is TGTGCCAGCACAACAGGGAAGGGTGAGCAGTTCTTC. It is translated as CASTTGKGEQFF.

The chain employs TRBV27 and TRBJ1-1; 8 nucleotides line up with TRBD1. Germline V gene sequence: CDR1 MNHEY, CDR2 SMNVEV (reference sequence). V dropped 4 bases and J dropped 5; count of bases not matched to a gene: 6. There are 14 residues in the CDR3. CDR3 sequence reads: CASSSDRGPTEAFF. CDR3 sequence (DNA): TGTGCCAGCAGTTCCGACAGGGGACCTACTGAAGCTTTCTTT.

CDR3 DNA: TGTGCCAGTAGTATAACTAGCGGGGGGGCATCCTCTGGGGCCAACGTCCTGACTTTC. This sequence encodes CASSITSGGASSGANVLTF. V usage is TRBV19 and J usage is TRBJ2-6, with 13 bases fitting TRBD2. Germline V gives CDR1 LNHDA, CDR2 SQIVND (reference sequence). The CDR3 extends over 19 amino acids. J was trimmed by 0 bases and V by 2 bases; bases with no gene match: 4.

This rearrangement joins TRBV6-5 to TRBJ2-5, with D perhaps TRBD1 (5 bases). From germline, CDR1 is MNHEY and CDR2 SVGAGI. Trimming took 6 bases from V and 5 from J, leaving 16 bases between them. The CDR3 is 14 amino acids. The CDR3 loop is CASRVSRVSETQYF. CDR3 nucleotide sequence: TGTGCCAGCAGAGTGTCCAGGGTTAGCGAGACCCAGTACTTC.

The chain has TRBV10-3 and TRBJ1-5; 7 bases map to TRBD1. This CDR3 region has 13 residues. The V gene end was trimmed by 6 bases and the J gene end by 6 bases; junction bases not matched to a gene: 5. The germline gives CDR1 ENHRY, CDR2 SYGVKD. The CDR3 loop is CAISDREAQPQHF. CDR3 DNA sequence: TGTGCCATCAGCGACAGGGAAGCTCAGCCCCAGCATTTT.